The 11 T cell receptor beta chains below were found in one sample sequenced in a study of blood T cell repertoires in COVID-19. Repertoires were generated with immunoSEQ multiplex PCR, while TCRdb's copy carries only in-frame clones and drops some. Of approximately 70,000 clones in the sample, around nine tenths were seen once. The sequencing sample was made of peripheral blood. Every receptor here comes from a woman in her fifties or sixties with acute or convalescent COVID-19.

This clone was recorded only once. J is TRBJ1-4 and V is TRBV5-1, with TRBD1 matching 8 bases. In germline, CDR1 is SGHRS, CDR2 YFSETQ. The CDR3 spans 16 residues. Losses at the gene ends were 4 bases for V and 8 bases for J; bases not matched to a gene: 13. Here the CDR3 reads CASSTSLTGEGEKLFF. CDR3 coding DNA: TGCGCCAGCAGCACCTCCCTGACAGGGGAGGGGGAAAAACTGTTTTTT. Based on the CDR3 plus reference TRBV5-1 and TRBJ1-4, the full variable domain is KAGVTQTPRYLIKTRGQQVTLSCSPISGHRSVSWYQQTPGQGLQFLFEYFSETQRNKGNFPGRFSGRQFSNSRSEMNVSTLELGDSALYLCASSTSLTGEGEKLFFGSGTQLSVL.

V is TRBV20-1 and J is TRBJ2-3; 10 nucleotides align to TRBD2. The germline CDR1 and CDR2 sequences are DFQATT and SNEGSKA (reference sequence). This CDR3 is built from 15 residues. The ends lost 3 bases at V and 7 bases at J; junction bases unmatched: 10. Written as DNA, the CDR3 is TGCAGTGCTAGTCGGGCTAGCGGGAGTGTAAATACGCAGTATTTT. Protein product: CSASRASGSVNTQYF.

The genes are TRBV24-1 and TRBJ2-1; 12 bases line up with TRBD2. The germline V gene encodes CDR1 KGHDR and CDR2 SFDVKD. V trimming: 4 bases; J trimming: 5 bases; junction bases outside the gene matches: 5. The CDR3 contains 16 residues. CDR3 DNA: TGTGCCACCAGTGACGCCCGACTAGCGGGAGACAATGAGCAGTTCTTC. This codes for CATSDARLAGDNEQFF.

This sequence joins TRBV3-1 (or the pseudogene TRBV3-2) and TRBJ1-1, with TRBD1 as a possible D gene (6 bases). Germline CDR1 and CDR2: LGHDT and YNNKEL (reference sequence). This CDR3 is 14 amino acids long. V lost 4 bases to trimming and J lost 7 bases, with 16 bases between them. The CDR3 nucleotides read TGTGCCAGCAGCCCGACAGGCAATAGAGGTGAAGCTTTCTTT. As protein: CASSPTGNRGEAFF.

The chain combines TRBV28 with TRBJ1-2; D may be TRBD1 (6 bases). Per germline, CDR1 MDHEN and CDR2 SYDVKM. The CDR3 totals 17 residues. The V gene lost 7 bases and the J gene lost 4 bases, with 25 bases spanning the gap. Here the CDR3 reads CASILGGGAPPFYGYTF. CDR3 DNA sequence: TGTGCCAGCATCCTCGGGGGGGGCGCCCCCCCCTTCTATGGCTACACCTTC.

This rearrangement joins TRBV5-6 to TRBJ2-7, with 8 positions matching TRBD1. The CDR3 spans 13 residues. The V segment lost 3 bases and the J segment 3 bases; nucleotides outside the gene matches: 2. Germline CDR1 reads SGHDT; CDR2 reads YYEEEE. CDR3 sequence (DNA): TGTGCCAGCAGCTCCGGGACAGGCTACGAGCAGTACGTC. Translated, it gives CASSSGTGYEQYV.

This clone was detected only once. J is TRBJ2-5 and V is TRBV27; TRBD1 aligns across 9 bases. Germline CDR1 and CDR2: MNHEY and SMNVEV (reference sequence). With V trimmed by 6 bases and J by 4 bases, 6 bases remained unmatched. CDR3 length equals 14 residues. The CDR3 nucleotides are TGTGCCAGCAGCCGGACAGGGGCGGGAGAGACCCAGTACTTC. This codes for CASSRTGAGETQYF.

The CDR3: CATSDPGLAGGETQYF. The CDR3 DNA follows: TGTGCCACCAGTGACCCTGGGCTAGCGGGGGGAGAGACCCAGTACTTC. The chain carries TRBV24-1 and TRBJ2-5; 11 bases are a match to TRBD2. The CDR3 extends over 16 amino acids. The ends lost 4 bases at V and 4 bases at J; junction bases unmatched: 7. Germline CDR1 reads KGHDR; CDR2 reads SFDVKD.

V usage is TRBV7-3 and J usage is TRBJ1-5, with a weak D call TRBD1 (5 bases). CDR1 is SGHTA and CDR2 is FQGTGA in the germline V gene. The CDR3 covers 17 residues. V lost 2 bases and J lost 6, with 20 bases in between. The CDR3 DNA is TGTGCCAGCAGCTTATTTCCTCTCAGGGTTTCAGGTCAGCCCCAGCATTTT. It is translated as CASSLFPLRVSGQPQHF.

The genes are TRBV5-5 and TRBJ2-1; no firm D call. V gave up 4 bases and J gave up 0 bases, with 11 bases separating them. From germline, CDR1 is SGHKS and CDR2 YYEKEE (reference sequence). The CDR3 contains 15 residues. The CDR3 loop reads CASSPARSSYNEQFF. DNA for the CDR3: TGTGCCAGCAGCCCAGCACGGAGCTCCTACAATGAGCAGTTCTTC.

This chain connects TRBV7-8 to TRBJ2-7; the match to TRBD1 covers 7 bases. The CDR3 loop spans 13 amino acids. Germline V gene lookup returns CDR1 SGHVS and CDR2 FQNEAQ. The trim removed 5 bases at V and 5 bases at J, leaving 6 bases unmatched. The CDR3 DNA is TGTGCCAGCAGCGCAGGACAGGTTCACGAGCAGTACGTC. This encodes CASSAGQVHEQYV.